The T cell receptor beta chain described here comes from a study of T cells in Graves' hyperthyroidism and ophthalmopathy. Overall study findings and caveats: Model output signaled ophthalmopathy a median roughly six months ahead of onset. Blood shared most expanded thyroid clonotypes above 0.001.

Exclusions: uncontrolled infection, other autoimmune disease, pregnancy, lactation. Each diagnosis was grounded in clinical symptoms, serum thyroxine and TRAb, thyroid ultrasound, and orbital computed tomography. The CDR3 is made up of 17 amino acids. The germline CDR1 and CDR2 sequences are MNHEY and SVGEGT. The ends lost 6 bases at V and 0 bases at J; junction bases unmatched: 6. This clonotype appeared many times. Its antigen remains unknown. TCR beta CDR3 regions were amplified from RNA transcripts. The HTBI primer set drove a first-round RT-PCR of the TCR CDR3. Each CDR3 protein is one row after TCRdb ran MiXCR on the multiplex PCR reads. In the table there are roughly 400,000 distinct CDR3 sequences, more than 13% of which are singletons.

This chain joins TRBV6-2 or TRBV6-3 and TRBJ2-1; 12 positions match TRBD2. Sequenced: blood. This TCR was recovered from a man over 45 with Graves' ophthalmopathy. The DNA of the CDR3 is TGTGCCAGCAGCCCACGGACTAGCGGGACCTCCTACAATGAGCAGTTCTTC. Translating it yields CASSPRTSGTSYNEQFF.